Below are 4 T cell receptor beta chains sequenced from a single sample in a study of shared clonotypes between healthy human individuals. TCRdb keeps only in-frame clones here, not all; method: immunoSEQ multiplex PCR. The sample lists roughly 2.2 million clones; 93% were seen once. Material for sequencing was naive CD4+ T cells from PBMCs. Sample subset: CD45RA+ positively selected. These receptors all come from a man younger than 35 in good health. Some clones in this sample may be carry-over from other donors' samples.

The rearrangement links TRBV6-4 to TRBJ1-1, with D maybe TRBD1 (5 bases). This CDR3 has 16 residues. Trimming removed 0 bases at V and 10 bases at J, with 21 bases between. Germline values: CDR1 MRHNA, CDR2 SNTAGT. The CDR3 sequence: CASSDSSRGGVRRAFF. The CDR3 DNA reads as TGTGCCAGCAGTGACTCGAGTCGGGGAGGGGTACGGCGAGCTTTCTTT.

This CDR3 is CASSSGNRGPYEQYF. DNA for the CDR3: TGTGCCAGCAGCTCCGGGAATCGGGGTCCCTACGAGCAGTACTTC. The chain uses TRBV7-2 and TRBJ2-7, with D perhaps TRBD2 (5 bases). Per the germline V gene, CDR1 is SGHTA and CDR2 is FQGNSA. The CDR3 contains 15 residues. The V end was cut by 4 bases, the J end by 2 bases, with 15 bases between.

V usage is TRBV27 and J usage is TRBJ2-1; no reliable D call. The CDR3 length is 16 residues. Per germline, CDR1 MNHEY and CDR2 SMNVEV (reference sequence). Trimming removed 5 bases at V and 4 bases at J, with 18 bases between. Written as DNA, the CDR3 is TGTGCCAGCAGTCCTATGCGGACCTCCGGGTACAATGAGCAGTTCTTC. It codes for CASSPMRTSGYNEQFF.

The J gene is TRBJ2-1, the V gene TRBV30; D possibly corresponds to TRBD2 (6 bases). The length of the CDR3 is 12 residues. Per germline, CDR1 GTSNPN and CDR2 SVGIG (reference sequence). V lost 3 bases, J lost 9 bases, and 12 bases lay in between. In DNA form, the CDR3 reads TGTGCCTGGAGCCCCTCGGAGGGTGAGCAGTTCTTC. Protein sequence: CAWSPSEGEQFF.